This TCR beta chain was documented in a study of control samples from healthy donors and cancer patients. The repertoire was sequenced with immunoSEQ multiplex PCR; TCRdb's copy has only in-frame clones and lacks some. The sample consists of tens of thousands of clones, 92% of them appearing once. This clone was found once. The CDR3 is 14 residues long. Sequences were obtained from PBMCs. The clonotype originates from a man between 40 and 49 years old with colorectal cancer. This chain joins TRBV21-1 and TRBJ2-2; the table's D call, TRBD1, has no DNA check behind it. TRBV21-1 is termed a pseudogene. The CDR3 region has the DNA TGTGCCAGCAGCAAAGGTCAGAACACCGGGGAGCTGTTTTTT. Translated, it gives CASSKGQNTGELFF.